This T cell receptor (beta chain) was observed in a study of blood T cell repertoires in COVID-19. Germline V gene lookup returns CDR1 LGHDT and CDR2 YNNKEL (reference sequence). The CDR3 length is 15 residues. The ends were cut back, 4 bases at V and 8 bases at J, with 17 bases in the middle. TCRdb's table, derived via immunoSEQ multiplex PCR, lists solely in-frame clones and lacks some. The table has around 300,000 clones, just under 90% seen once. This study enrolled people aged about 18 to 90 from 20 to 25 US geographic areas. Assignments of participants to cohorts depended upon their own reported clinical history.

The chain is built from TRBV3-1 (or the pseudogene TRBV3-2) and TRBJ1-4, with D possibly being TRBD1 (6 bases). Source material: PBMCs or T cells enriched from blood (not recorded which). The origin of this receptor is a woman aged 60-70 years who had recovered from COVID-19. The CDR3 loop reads CASSRGGEGIEKLFF. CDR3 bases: TGTGCCAGCAGCCGGGGGGGCGAGGGGATAGAAAAACTGTTTTTT.